Each of the 5 T cell receptor beta chains below was sequenced from the same sample in a study of graft-versus-host responses after intestinal transplantation. Here immunoSEQ multiplex PCR was the method, and the copy in TCRdb shows in-frame clones only, minus some. The table records 25,000 or so clones, roughly 82% of them present only once. Antigens for these TCRs are unknown. The sequences come from unstimulated CD4+ T cells sorted from spleen or lymph node cells, collected before intestinal transplant. The receptors derive from a human donor who received an intestinal transplant.

CDR3 coding DNA: TGTGCCAGCAGCCAAGGAGGACTAGCGGGGGGAGATAGCACAGATACGCAGTATTTT. This gives the protein CASSQGGLAGGDSTDTQYF. V usage is TRBV4-2 and J usage is TRBJ2-3; 14 nucleotides agree with TRBD2. The V gene's germline CDR1 is LGHNA and CDR2 YNFKEQ. J gave up 0 bases and V 1 base, and 6 bases lay outside the gene matches. This CDR3 comprises 19 residues.

A single count supports this clone. The rearrangement joins TRBV11-3 to TRBJ2-3, with D perhaps being TRBD1 or TRBD2 (5 bases each). Germline V gene data show CDR1 as SGHNT and CDR2 as YENEEA. This CDR3 has 14 amino acids. The ends were cut back, 5 bases at V and 4 bases at J, with 13 bases in the middle. The CDR3 DNA follows: TGTGCCAGCAGCACCCTCAGGGACGCAGATACGCAGTATTTT. Its protein is CASSTLRDADTQYF.

The rearrangement joins TRBV28 to TRBJ2-1, with TRBD1 matching 9 bases. J was trimmed by 9 bases and V by 4 bases; bases with no gene match: 10. The V gene's germline CDR1 is MDHEN and CDR2 SYDVKM. This CDR3 has 15 residues. For the CDR3, the DNA is TGTGCCAGCAGTTGGGCCCAACAGGGGGCGGGTGAGCAGTTCTTC. Translation: CASSWAQQGAGEQFF.

This clone was found once. This chain connects TRBV10-1 to TRBJ2-7; 12 bases are shared with TRBD2. J lost 6 bases, V lost 7 bases, and 1 base had no gene match. Germline V gene sequence: CDR1 WNHNN, CDR2 SYGVQD (reference sequence). This CDR3 comprises 12 residues. For the CDR3, the DNA is TGCGCCAGCATGGGACTAGCGGGCGAGCAGTACTTC. Protein product: CASMGLAGEQYF.

This chain uses TRBV5-1 with TRBJ1-6; TRBD1 matches at 7 bases. J was trimmed by 3 bases and V by 4 bases; bases with no gene match: 7. The germline CDR1 and CDR2 sequences are SGHRS and YFSETQ. This CDR3 contains 16 residues. Here the CDR3 DNA reads TGCGCCAGCAGCATACTTACAGGGGTCTATAATTCACCCCTCCACTTT. As protein: CASSILTGVYNSPLHF.